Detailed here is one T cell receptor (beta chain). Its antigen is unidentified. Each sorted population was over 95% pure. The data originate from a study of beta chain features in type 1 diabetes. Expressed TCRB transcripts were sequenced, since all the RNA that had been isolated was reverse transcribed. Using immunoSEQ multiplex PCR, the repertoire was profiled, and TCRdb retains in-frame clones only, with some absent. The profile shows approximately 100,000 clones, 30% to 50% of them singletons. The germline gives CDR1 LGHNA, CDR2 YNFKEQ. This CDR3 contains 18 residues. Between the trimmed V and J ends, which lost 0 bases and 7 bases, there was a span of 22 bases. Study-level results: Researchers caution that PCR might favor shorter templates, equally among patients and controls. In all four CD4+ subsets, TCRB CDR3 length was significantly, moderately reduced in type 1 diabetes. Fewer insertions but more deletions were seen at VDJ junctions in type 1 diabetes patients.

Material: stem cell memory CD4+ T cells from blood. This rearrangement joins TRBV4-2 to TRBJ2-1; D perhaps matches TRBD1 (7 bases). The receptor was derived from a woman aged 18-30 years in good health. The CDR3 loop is CASSQDTNQARGRNEQFF. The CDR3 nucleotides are TGTGCCAGCAGCCAAGATACAAATCAGGCCAGGGGGAGGAATGAGCAGTTCTTC.